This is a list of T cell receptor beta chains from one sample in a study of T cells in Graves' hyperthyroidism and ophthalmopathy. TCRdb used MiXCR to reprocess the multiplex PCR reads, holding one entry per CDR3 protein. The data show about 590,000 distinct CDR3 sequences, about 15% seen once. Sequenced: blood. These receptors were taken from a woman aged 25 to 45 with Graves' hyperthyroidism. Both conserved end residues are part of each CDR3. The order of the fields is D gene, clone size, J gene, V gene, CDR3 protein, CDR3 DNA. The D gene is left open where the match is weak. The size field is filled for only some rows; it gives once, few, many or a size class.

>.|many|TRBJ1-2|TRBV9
CASSVDRAQTTRRYTF
TGTGCCAGCAGCGTAGACAGGGCGCAAACCACCCGTCGCTACACCTTC
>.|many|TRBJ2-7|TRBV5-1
CASSPLRARSYEQYF
TGCGCCAGCAGCCCGCTGAGGGCGAGGTCCTACGAGCAGTACTTC
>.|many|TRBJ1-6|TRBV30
CAWRASSYNSPLHF
TGTGCCTGGAGGGCGAGCTCCTATAATTCACCCCTCCACTTT
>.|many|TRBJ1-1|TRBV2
CASRSQPSTEAFF
TGTGCCAGCAGGAGCCAACCTTCCACTGAAGCTTTCTTT
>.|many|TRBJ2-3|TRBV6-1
CASSRDREGTQYF
TGTGCCAGCAGCCGCGACAGGGAGGGTACGCAGTATTTT
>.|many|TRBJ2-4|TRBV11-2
CASSLDQVGHPGAKNIQYF
TGTGCCAGCAGCTTAGATCAGGTTGGACACCCTGGGGCCAAAAACATTCAGTACTTC
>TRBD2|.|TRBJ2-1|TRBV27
CASSLGSGSSEQFF
TGTGCCAGCAGTCTAGGGAGCGGGAGCAGTGAGCAGTTCTTC
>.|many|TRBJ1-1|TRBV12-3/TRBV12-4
CASSFAANTEAFF
TGTGCCAGCAGCTTTGCAGCGAACACTGAAGCTTTCTTT
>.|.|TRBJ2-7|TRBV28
CASSAYLDYEQYF
TGTGCCAGCAGCGCCTATCTGGACTACGAGCAGTACTTC
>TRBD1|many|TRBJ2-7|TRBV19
CASTDRGYEQYF
TGTGCCAGTACGGACAGGGGCTACGAGCAGTACTTC
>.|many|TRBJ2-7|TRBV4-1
CASSQDRVEQYF
TGCGCCAGCAGCCAAGACAGGGTCGAGCAGTACTTC
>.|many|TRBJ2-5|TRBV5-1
CASSLDRAETQYF
TGCGCCAGCAGCTTGGACAGGGCGGAGACCCAGTACTTC
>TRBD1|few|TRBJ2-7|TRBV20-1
CSARDPGKGRGPYEQYF
TGCAGTGCTAGAGACCCCGGGAAGGGCAGGGGGCCGTACGAGCAGTACTTC
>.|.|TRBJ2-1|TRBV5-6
CASSLVPLASYNEQFF
TGTGCCAGCAGCTTGGTTCCTCTGGCCTCCTACAATGAGCAGTTCTTC
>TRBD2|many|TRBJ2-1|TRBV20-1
CSARATSGRANEQFF
TGCAGTGCTAGGGCTACTAGCGGGAGAGCAAATGAGCAGTTCTTC
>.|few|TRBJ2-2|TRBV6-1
CASSPLANTGELFF
TGTGCCAGCAGCCCCCTAGCGAACACCGGGGAGCTGTTTTTT
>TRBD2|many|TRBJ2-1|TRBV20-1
CSAPTSGSSYNEQFF
TGCAGTGCTCCGACTAGCGGGAGCTCCTACAATGAGCAGTTCTTC
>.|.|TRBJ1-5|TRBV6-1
CASRRGWAKEPQHF
TGTGCCAGCAGGCGCGGTTGGGCTAAGGAGCCCCAGCATTTT
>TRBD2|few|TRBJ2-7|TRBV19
CASTEAGWASGKLYEQYF
TGTGCCAGTACAGAGGCCGGATGGGCTAGCGGGAAACTGTACGAGCAGTACTTC
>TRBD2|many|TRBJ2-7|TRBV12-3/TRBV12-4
CASSPTSGSIYEQYF
TGTGCCAGCAGTCCGACTAGCGGGAGTATCTACGAGCAGTACTTC
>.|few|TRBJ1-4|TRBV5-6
CASSYRTAYNEKLFF
TGTGCCAGCAGCTACCGGACAGCTTACAATGAAAAACTGTTTTTT
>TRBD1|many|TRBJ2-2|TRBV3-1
CASRQTGTVTGELFF
TGTGCCAGCAGGCAGACAGGGACGGTCACCGGGGAGCTGTTTTTT